Following are 22 T cell receptor beta chains from one sample sequenced in a study of PD-L1 blockade in urothelial cancer. The time point: pretreatment peripheral blood. The repertoire was sequenced with immunoSEQ multiplex PCR; TCRdb's copy has only in-frame clones and lacks some. Of more than 85,000 clones detected, around 90% appear once; the ten largest clones hold 2% to 2.5%. This specimen was PBMCs, taken around atezolizumab (anti-PD-L1) treatment. Receptors were obtained from a man in his sixties with urothelial cancer.

The chain couples TRBV4-1 to TRBJ2-7; 10 bases line up with TRBD1. V shed 4 bases, J shed 2 bases, and the junction held 5 bases outside the gene matches. In germline, CDR1 is MGHRA, CDR2 YSYEKL. CDR3 size: 15 residues. CDR3 sequence reads: CASSPGQGFPYEQYF. The CDR3 nucleotides read TGCGCCAGCAGCCCGGGACAGGGGTTTCCCTACGAGCAGTACTTC.

The gene calls are TRBV30 and TRBJ1-1; D unclear. V was cut by 1 base and J by 1 base, with 13 bases left in between. The CDR3 covers 15 residues. Germline V lookup: CDR1 GTSNPN, CDR2 SVGIG (reference sequence). DNA for the CDR3: TGTGCCTGGAGTGCCGGGCCCGGAGGGAACACTGAAGCTTTCTTT. It translates to CAWSAGPGGNTEAFF.

This chain connects TRBV7-9 to TRBJ2-7, with 11 bases fitting TRBD1. Per germline, CDR1 SEHNR and CDR2 FQNEAQ (reference sequence). V lost 5 bases, J lost 2 bases, and 8 bases stayed unmatched. The CDR3 runs to 16 residues. For the CDR3, the DNA is TGTGCCAGCAGCGCCGGGACAGGGGGGAGGACCTACGAGCAGTACTTC. Translation gives CASSAGTGGRTYEQYF.

The rearrangement joins TRBV14 to TRBJ2-7, with a possible D match to TRBD2 (6 bases). CDR1 is SGHDN and CDR2 is FVKESK in the germline V gene. V gave up 3 bases and J gave up 3 bases, with 15 bases separating them. The CDR3 length is 15 residues. The CDR3 nucleotides are TGTGCCAGCAGCCATCGGCAGGGACTTAACTACGAGCAGTACTTC. Residues: CASSHRQGLNYEQYF.

The J gene is TRBJ2-1, the V gene TRBV5-1; TRBD1 matches at 7 bases. V trimming: 0 bases; J trimming: 2 bases; junction bases outside the gene matches: 11. The CDR3 spans 18 residues. The germline V gene encodes CDR1 SGHRS and CDR2 YFSETQ. CDR3 bases: TGCGCCAGCAGCTTGGAGTTCGGTAGTCAGGGGGCCTACAATGAGCAGTTCTTC. As protein: CASSLEFGSQGAYNEQFF. The entire variable domain, with the rest obtained from reference TRBV5-1 and TRBJ2-1, is as follows: KAGVTQTPRYLIKTRGQQVTLSCSPISGHRSVSWYQQTPGQGLQFLFEYFSETQRNKGNFPGRFSGRQFSNSRSEMNVSTLELGDSALYLCASSLEFGSQGAYNEQFFGPGTRLTVL.

The V gene is TRBV6-5, the J gene TRBJ2-7; a weak D match, TRBD1 (6 bases). The germline V gene has CDR1 MNHEY and CDR2 SVGAGI. This CDR3 has 13 amino acids. V was shortened by 8 bases and J by 0 bases, with 11 bases between the two germline ends. As DNA, the CDR3 is TGTGCCAGCCGACAGGCTCACTCCTACGAGCAGTACTTC. It is translated as CASRQAHSYEQYF.

V is TRBV7-9 and J is TRBJ2-3; 8 positions match TRBD2. The germline V gene has CDR1 SEHNR and CDR2 FQNEAQ (reference sequence). The CDR3 runs 15 residues. Trimming cost V 5 bases and J 2 bases; bases outside gene matches: 6. The CDR3 bases are TGTGCCAGCAGCCAACTAGCGGAGAACACAGATACGCAGTATTTT. This gives the protein CASSQLAENTDTQYF.

This chain joins TRBV28 and TRBJ2-2; D perhaps matches TRBD1 (6 bases). The CDR3 is 16 residues long. V was cut by 4 bases and J by 4 bases, with 16 bases left in between. CDR1 MDHEN and CDR2 SYDVKM come from the germline V gene. For the CDR3, the DNA is TGTGCCAGCAGTTCCCCCGGGACATTAAGCACCGGGGAGCTGTTTTTT. Protein sequence: CASSSPGTLSTGELFF. The whole variable domain, remainder taken from reference TRBV28 and TRBJ2-2, is DVKVTQSSRYLVKRTGEKVFLECVQDMDHENMFWYRQDPGLGLRLIYFSYDVKMKEKGDIPEGYSVSREKKERFSLILESASTNQTSMYLCASSSPGTLSTGELFFGEGSRLTVL.

The chain is built from TRBV28 and TRBJ1-2; no reliable D call. The V gene's germline CDR1 is MDHEN and CDR2 SYDVKM. Trimming removed 5 bases from V and 2 bases from J, with 9 bases in between. There are 13 residues in the CDR3. The CDR3 region is CASSLDTNYGYTF. CDR3 in DNA: TGTGCCAGCAGTCTCGACACAAACTATGGCTACACCTTC.

V gene TRBV5-1 combines with J gene TRBJ1-2; 8 bases fit TRBD1. Germline assignment: CDR1 SGHRS and CDR2 YFSETQ. The CDR3 is 13 residues long. Trimming took 3 bases from V and 8 from J; bases not matched to a gene: 6. In DNA form, the CDR3 reads TGCGCCAGCAGCTCCGGACAGGGCGAAGGCTACACCTTC. This gives the protein CASSSGQGEGYTF.

This clone was counted between two and nine times. The gene calls are TRBV6-5 and TRBJ1-5; 8 nucleotides align to TRBD1. Trimming took 6 bases from V and 0 from J; bases not matched to a gene: 4. The germline V gene has CDR1 MNHEY and CDR2 SVGAGI. This CDR3 is built from 15 residues. CDR3 residues: CASSEQGVSNQPQHF. CDR3 DNA: TGTGCCAGCAGCGAACAGGGGGTTAGCAATCAGCCCCAGCATTTT.

This clone is a singleton in its sample. The chain links TRBV18 to TRBJ2-3, with a possible D match to TRBD1 (5 bases). V lost 3 bases, J lost 0 bases, and 7 bases lay in between. In germline, CDR1 is KGHSH, CDR2 LQKENI. The CDR3 totals 14 residues. The CDR3 reads CASSPTASTDTQYF. CDR3 sequence (DNA): TGTGCCAGCTCACCGACAGCTAGCACAGATACGCAGTATTTT.

V gene TRBV20-1 combines with J gene TRBJ1-1; 8 bases agree with TRBD1. Germline V gene sequence: CDR1 DFQATT, CDR2 SNEGSKA (reference sequence). The CDR3 has 10 amino acids. Unmatched junction bases numbered 3, after V lost 6 bases and J lost 9 bases. CDR3 in DNA: TGCAGTGCGGGGACAGGAAAAGCTTTCTTT. Encoded protein: CSAGTGKAFF.

The genes are TRBV18 and TRBJ2-3; TRBD1 agrees at 8 bases. This CDR3 has 15 amino acids. V lost 2 bases to trimming and J lost 1 base; unmatched junction nucleotides: 2. Germline CDR1 KGHSH, CDR2 LQKENI. This CDR3 is CASSPLGQGTDTQYF. The CDR3, as DNA: TGTGCCAGCTCACCATTGGGACAGGGCACAGATACGCAGTATTTT.

The chain recombines TRBV28 with TRBJ2-7; TRBD1 matches at 7 bases. Germline V gene sequence: CDR1 MDHEN, CDR2 SYDVKM. The CDR3 covers 12 residues. Unmatched junction bases numbered 4, after V lost 9 bases and J lost 2 bases. CDR3 bases: TGTGCCAGTACAGGGGAGACCTACGAGCAGTACTTC. Translated: CASTGETYEQYF.

This clone appeared once. This chain links TRBV9 with TRBJ1-6, with TRBD1 identical over 9 bases. V was clipped by 3 bases and J by 7 bases; unmatched bases: 11. Germline values: CDR1 SGDLS, CDR2 YYNGEE. The CDR3 contains 17 residues. The DNA for the CDR3 is TGTGCCAGCAGCGACCCCCCGGGACAGGGCCGGAATTCACCCCTCCACTTT. Its protein product is CASSDPPGQGRNSPLHF.

This chain connects TRBV6-5 to TRBJ1-3; 7 positions match TRBD1. Trimming removed 4 bases from V and 0 bases from J; junction bases left unmatched: 6. The CDR3 sequence is 16 residues long. Germline CDR1 and CDR2: MNHEY and SVGAGI. The CDR3 region has the DNA TGTGCCAGCAGTTTTGGGACAGCTAGCTCTGGAAACACCATATATTTT. It codes for CASSFGTASSGNTIYF.

CDR3 bases: TGTGCCAGCAGCCCGCCAGGGGGCGAGTTAGGCGAGCAGTACTTC. Translation: CASSPPGGELGEQYF. The V gene is TRBV7-9, the J gene TRBJ2-7, with 8 bases matching TRBD1. In germline, CDR1 is SEHNR, CDR2 FQNEAQ (reference sequence). The ends lost 5 bases at V and 6 bases at J; junction bases unmatched: 12. The CDR3 is made up of 15 amino acids.

V usage is TRBV14 and J usage is TRBJ1-4, with D possibly TRBD1 on 5 matching bases. V was pared by 0 bases and J by 6 bases, with 11 bases between. Germline loops: CDR1 SGHDN, CDR2 FVKESK. The CDR3 has 15 amino acids. The CDR3: CASSQDRGSYEKLFF. CDR3 DNA sequence: TGTGCCAGCAGCCAAGATAGGGGATCCTATGAAAAACTGTTTTTT.

The chain links TRBV6-5 to TRBJ2-5, with D tentatively TRBD1 (6 bases). V dropped 0 bases and J dropped 1 base, with 9 bases sitting between them. This CDR3 region has 15 residues. The germline V gene has CDR1 MNHEY and CDR2 SVGAGI. CDR3 bases: TGTGCCAGCAGTTACTCCACAGGGACCCAAGAGACCCAGTACTTC. This encodes CASSYSTGTQETQYF.

This clone was observed a single time. A read error may produce the germline difference seen at one junction end. V gene TRBV7-7 combines with J gene TRBJ2-5; TRBD2 might be the D (6 bases). CDR1 and CDR2 from the germline V gene are SSHAT and FNYEAQ (reference sequence). The CDR3 runs 15 residues. The DNA of the CDR3 is TGTGCTAGCAGCTTGGACCCCGGGAGTGTGAAGACCCAGTACTTC. Translation gives CASSLDPGSVKTQYF.

The chain has TRBV5-1 and TRBJ2-2; 9 nucleotides line up with TRBD1. Germline lookup yields CDR1 SGHRS and CDR2 YFSETQ. CDR3 length equals 15 residues. Unmatched junction bases numbered 4, after V lost 4 bases and J lost 3 bases. Here the CDR3 reads CASSPWTGDTGELFF. DNA for the CDR3: TGCGCCAGCAGCCCCTGGACAGGGGACACCGGGGAGCTGTTTTTT.